This T cell receptor beta chain appears in the sequencing data of a study of T-cell memory formation after mild COVID-19 (dated by TCRdb to about 2021). Notes on the research overall: Most TCR sequence clusters were specific to one of the two donors. In a couple of donors, T-cell clones that expanded and contracted after mild COVID-19 were tracked by sequencing TCRalpha and TCRbeta repertoires over time. The cohort was made up of two young adult volunteers, one female and one male, who were previously healthy.

PBMCs were isolated by Ficoll-Paque density gradient centrifugation. Paper-wide results and their limitations: Contracting CD4+ clones turned up mainly in the CM and EM memory subsets, whereas EMRA was where CD8+ clones were enriched. SARS-CoV-2 specificity was not confirmed for the second-wave clones peaking on day 37. Only two mild cases were covered in the study, and larger cohorts including severe cases with pre-infection samples were considered necessary. Some responding clones were detected in pre-infection memory, which suggested that pre-existing cross-reactive memory T cells had joined the SARS-CoV-2 response. Balanced CD4/CD8 phenotypes were observed for clones contracting from day 15 to 85, whereas a bias towards CD4+ was observed for a second wave of clones expanding from day 15 to 37.

A distance of 13 bases separates the germline ends of V and J, which lose 7 bases and 2 bases respectively. The CDR3 covers 14 residues, taking in both the cysteine and the phenylalanine. Left in the record is the CDR3 DNA by itself, 42 bases read in frame from the first base. A remark on this clonotype: Its binding antigen is unknown. Qualities for individual bases were not recorded, and no much larger clone is one base off.

The run used an Illumina NovaSeq 6000. TCRalpha and TCRbeta cDNA libraries were constructed by 5'RACE with constant-segment primers, with sample barcodes and unique molecular identifiers being introduced. Trizol reagent was used to extract RNA from every sample. Amplification of the libraries took two PCR steps, and the second step added a second sample barcode plus Illumina TruSeq adapters. Libraries were sequenced on an Illumina NovaSeq with 2 x 150 bp paired-end reads. Per the original workflow: With migec v1.2.7, reads were demultiplexed and then collapsed into UMI-guided consensus sequences. Using mixcr v2.1.11, the UMI consensuses were aligned to TRA and TRB V and J templates and assembled into clonotypes. A clonotype was counted as expanded or contracted only if both edgeR and NoisET called the change significant, with noise models trained on biological replicates. For edgeR calls, a false discovery rate-adjusted p below 0.01 and a log2 fold-change threshold of 1 were applied. As an exploratory analysis of dynamics, max-normalized trajectories of the 1000 most abundant clonotypes were examined by PCA with hierarchical clustering. Separately sequenced CD4+ and CD8+ repertoires were used to assign a CD4 or CD8 phenotype to each responding clone. The public reads were reprocessed in TCRdb via fastp at Q25 and MiXCR, keeping in-frame beta chains. A single entry per CDR3 protein holds the most common genes and DNA from its merged rows. The V and J calls shown here were made by TCRdb, not taken from the authors' results. Across this sample there are around 160,000 distinct CDR3 sequences, with more than 9% seen only once. The biggest ten clones account for about 3.5% of the sample.

Sequencing input: PBMCs or a T cell subset sorted from them (not recorded which). This TCR derives from a man aged 18-30 years who had mild COVID-19 (a few samples of this study predate the infection). The sample titles of this study are shuffled in the database, so cell type and time point are left out; the donor was told from shared clones. Recombination linked TRBV12-3 or TRBV12-4 to TRBJ2-3; the D segment could be TRBD2, given 5 matching bases. CDR3 protein: CASNAPGNTDTQYF. The nucleotide sequence reads as follows: TGTGCCAGCAACGCGCCGGGGAACACAGATACGCAGTATTTT.